One sample yielded the 18 T cell receptor beta chains listed below, sequenced in a study of blood T cell repertoires in COVID-19. Profiling relied on immunoSEQ multiplex PCR, and the TCRdb table lists in-frame clones only, not all of them. The repertoire has 60,000 to 65,000 clones, approximately 81% of them found once; the top ten carry about 16%. Sequenced sample: peripheral blood. The source of these receptors is a man between 60 and 75 years old with COVID-19, enrolled during active disease.

The gene calls are TRBV10-1 and TRBJ1-1; D remains unclear. The CDR3 runs to 11 residues. V shed 7 bases and J shed 6 bases, with 9 bases lying between them. Germline loops: CDR1 WNHNN, CDR2 SYGVQD (reference sequence). The CDR3 DNA reads as TGCGCCAGCAAGTCGCGCCCTGAAGCTTTCTTT. This sequence encodes CASKSRPEAFF.

This chain joins TRBV10-3 and TRBJ1-2; D remains ambiguous. Trimming left V 2 bases short and J 5 bases short, with 12 bases between. This CDR3 has 14 amino acids. From germline, CDR1 is ENHRY and CDR2 SYGVKD. CDR3 protein: CAISEASRSYGYTF. The CDR3 DNA is TGTGCCATCAGTGAGGCGAGCAGGTCTTATGGCTACACCTTC.

This clone was seen only a few times. V usage is TRBV19 and J usage is TRBJ1-3, with 9 bases identical to TRBD1. Germline-derived CDR1 and CDR2 are LNHDA and SQIVND (reference sequence). V gave up 7 bases and J gave up 2 bases; unmatched junction bases: 15. The CDR3 is 18 amino acids. CDR3 in amino acids: CASIHTGQGFLAGNTIYF. Here the CDR3 DNA reads TGTGCCAGTATCCACACCGGACAGGGGTTTCTCGCTGGAAACACCATATATTTT.

This chain joins TRBV4-1 and TRBJ1-3, with 9 bases aligning to TRBD1. The CDR3 is made up of 20 amino acids. The junction had 12 bases not matched to a gene; V was cut back by 0 bases and J by 0 bases. The germline CDR1 and CDR2 sequences are MGHRA and YSYEKL. CDR3 coding DNA: TGCGCCAGCAGCCAAGATAGGCAGGGACAGGGATTACTCTCTGGAAACACCATATATTTT. Its protein is CASSQDRQGQGLLSGNTIYF.

This clone occurred a few times. The CDR3: CASSWGVSASYATNEKLFF. CDR3 DNA: TGTGCCAGCAGCTGGGGGGTATCGGCCTCCTATGCAACTAATGAAAAACTGTTTTTT. The chain links TRBV5-6 to TRBJ1-4, with a possible D match to TRBD1 (5 bases). Trimming cost V 3 bases and J 0 bases, with 21 bases left between them. The CDR3 loop spans 19 amino acids. The germline gives CDR1 SGHDT, CDR2 YYEEEE.

The genes are TRBV9 and TRBJ2-1; 9 positions match TRBD1. The V gene end was trimmed by 4 bases and the J gene end by 2 bases; junction bases not matched to a gene: 4. The CDR3 covers 15 residues. The germline CDR1 and CDR2 sequences are SGDLS and YYNGEE. CDR3 protein: CASSPRTGAYNEQFF. CDR3 nucleotides: TGTGCCAGCAGCCCCCGGACAGGGGCCTACAATGAGCAGTTCTTC.

V gene TRBV2 combines with J gene TRBJ2-7, with 9 bases aligning to TRBD2. Germline CDR1 SNHLY, CDR2 FYNNEI. V trimming: 6 bases; J trimming: 2 bases; junction bases outside the gene matches: 8. This CDR3 comprises 15 residues. CDR3 DNA sequence: TGTGCCAGCAGGGCGGGGGGGAACCCGGCCTACGAGCAGTACTTC. This encodes CASRAGGNPAYEQYF.

This chain connects TRBV18 to TRBJ2-2; 8 positions agree with TRBD1. The CDR3 is made up of 17 amino acids. Trimming at V came to 3 bases and at J to 0 bases, leaving 6 bases not matched to a gene. Looked up from germline, CDR1 is KGHSH and CDR2 is LQKENI. This CDR3 reads CASSPVLGQANTGELFF. The CDR3 DNA reads as TGTGCCAGCTCACCCGTTCTGGGACAGGCGAACACCGGGGAGCTGTTTTTT.

This rearrangement joins TRBV7-9 to TRBJ2-1, with 9 positions matching TRBD2. Germline values: CDR1 SEHNR, CDR2 FQNEAQ (reference sequence). This CDR3 is built from 15 residues. V gave up 5 bases and J gave up 1 base; unmatched junction bases: 3. This CDR3 is CASSLSGSSYNEQFF. CDR3 coding DNA: TGTGCCAGCAGCCTTAGCGGGAGTTCCTACAATGAGCAGTTCTTC.

The V call is TRBV2, the J call TRBJ2-7; D gene uncertain. V was shortened by 2 bases and J by 0 bases, with 8 bases between the two germline ends. Germline CDR1 SNHLY, CDR2 FYNNEI. CDR3 length: 14 residues. This chain's CDR3 is CASSEQSASYEQYF. The CDR3 DNA follows: TGTGCCAGCAGTGAACAAAGCGCCTCCTACGAGCAGTACTTC.

The chain links TRBV6-5 to TRBJ2-1; 12 bases are shared with TRBD2. From germline, CDR1 is MNHEY and CDR2 SVGAGI. The CDR3 is 15 residues long. With 4 bases clipped from V and 3 bases from J, the junction kept 1 base outside the gene matches. CDR3 DNA: TGTGCCAGCAGTTTACTAGCGGGAGGCTACAATGAGCAGTTCTTC. The encoded protein is CASSLLAGGYNEQFF.

This chain connects TRBV6-8 to TRBJ1-4; 8 positions agree with TRBD1. The V and J ends lost 6 bases and 0 bases, in that order; junction bases with no gene match: 9. The germline CDR1 and CDR2 sequences are MNHGY and SAAAGT. There are 17 residues in the CDR3. CDR3 nucleotides: TGTGCCAGCAGGCCACGGGACAGGCAAGCAACTAATGAAAAACTGTTTTTT. Amino acid sequence: CASRPRDRQATNEKLFF.

The V and J genes are TRBV2 and TRBJ1-1, with 7 bases lining up with TRBD1. Unmatched junction bases numbered 8, after V lost 7 bases and J lost 3 bases. Looked up from germline, CDR1 is SNHLY and CDR2 is FYNNEI. The CDR3 consists of 14 residues. CDR3: CASKRDSGYTEAFF. The CDR3 bases are TGTGCCAGCAAACGGGACAGCGGATACACTGAAGCTTTCTTT.

This chain uses TRBV7-2 with TRBJ2-5, with 8 bases that match TRBD2. CDR1 and CDR2 (germline): SGHTA, FQGNSA. After removal of 4 bases from V and 4 bases from J, the junction contained 5 bases not matched to a gene. The CDR3 runs 14 residues. The CDR3: CASSYRGGLETQYF. In nucleotides, the CDR3 is TGTGCCAGCAGCTATCGGGGGGGATTAGAGACCCAGTACTTC.

The CDR3 DNA reads as TGTGCCAGCAACCCCGGGACAGGCTTAGAGATCGGGGAGCTGTTTTTT. It is translated as CASNPGTGLEIGELFF. J is TRBJ2-2 and V is TRBV5-5, with 8 bases aligning to TRBD1. The germline V gene has CDR1 SGHKS and CDR2 YYEKEE (reference sequence). Trimming cost V 6 bases and J 7 bases; bases outside gene matches: 14. The length of the CDR3 is 16 residues.

The chain links TRBV9 to TRBJ2-7; the match to TRBD1 covers 9 bases. The germline V gene encodes CDR1 SGDLS and CDR2 YYNGEE. V was pared by 6 bases and J by 7 bases, with 11 bases of the junction left unmatched. There are 14 residues in the CDR3. The CDR3 loop reads CASTRTGALEEQYF. Here the CDR3 DNA reads TGTGCCAGCACCCGGACAGGGGCCTTGGAAGAGCAGTACTTC. Combining the CDR3 with reference TRBV9 and TRBJ2-7 gives the whole variable domain DSGVTQTPKHLITATGQRVTLRCSPRSGDLSVYWYQQSLDQGLQFLIQYYNGEERAKGNILERFSAQQFPDLHSELNLSSLELGDSALYFCASTRTGALEEQYFGPGTRLTVT.

V is TRBV5-1 and J is TRBJ2-3; a possible D gene is TRBD2 (5 bases). Trimming removed 3 bases from V and 0 bases from J, with 17 bases in between. This CDR3 contains 17 residues. In germline, CDR1 is SGHRS, CDR2 YFSETQ. CDR3 sequence (DNA): TGCGCCAGCAGCTCTGGAACAAGCGGATCTAGCACAGATACGCAGTATTTT. This codes for CASSSGTSGSSTDTQYF.

The chain combines TRBV7-2 with TRBJ2-5, with 9 bases that match TRBD1. V shed 3 bases and J 5 bases; nucleotides not matched to a gene: 7. Per the germline V gene, CDR1 is SGHTA and CDR2 is FQGNSA. The CDR3 covers 15 residues. The CDR3 loop reads CASSFRTGDRETQYF. The CDR3 DNA reads as TGTGCCAGCAGCTTCCGGACAGGGGACCGGGAGACCCAGTACTTC.